This passage covers 28 T cell receptor beta chains from one sample sequenced in a study of blood T cell repertoires in COVID-19. Profiled with immunoSEQ multiplex PCR; TCRdb holds only in-frame clones, not every one. The data show more than 250,000 clones, with more than 85% seen just once and 3.6% held by the top ten. The sequenced material came from peripheral blood. These receptors came from a man between 18 and 35 years old with active or convalescent COVID-19.

The rearrangement links TRBV28 to TRBJ1-4; no clear D gene. The V and J ends lost 7 bases and 1 base respectively, with 16 bases between them. The germline V gene encodes CDR1 MDHEN and CDR2 SYDVKM. CDR3 length: 16 amino acids. The CDR3 loop is CASIPTHGGTNEKLFF. As DNA, the CDR3 is TGTGCCAGCATCCCGACACACGGAGGAACTAATGAAAAACTGTTTTTT.

The chain uses TRBV5-1 and TRBJ1-2, with 9 nucleotides matching TRBD1. The CDR3 sequence is 15 residues long. V lost 4 bases, J lost 5 bases, and 9 bases stayed unmatched. The germline V gene encodes CDR1 SGHRS and CDR2 YFSETQ. The CDR3 is CASSEGQGSLYGYTF. In DNA form, the CDR3 reads TGCGCCAGCAGCGAAGGACAGGGGAGTCTTTATGGCTACACCTTC.

This clone was counted between two and nine times. V gene TRBV7-6 combines with J gene TRBJ1-4; D gene unclear. CDR1 is SGHVS and CDR2 is FNYEAQ in the germline V gene. Deletions cut 1 base from V and 4 bases from J, with 10 bases between. The CDR3 spans 15 residues. The CDR3 DNA reads TGTGCCAGCAGCTTAGGCACGGGTTATAATGAAAAACTGTTTTTT. This codes for CASSLGTGYNEKLFF.

The chain has TRBV9 and TRBJ2-1, with 9 nucleotides matching TRBD2. The V gene end was trimmed by 4 bases and the J gene end by 4 bases; junction bases not matched to a gene: 9. The CDR3 is 16 residues long. Germline-derived CDR1 and CDR2 are SGDLS and YYNGEE. DNA for the CDR3: TGTGCCAGCAGCCCATATAGCGGGGGAGCGTACAATGAGCAGTTCTTC. This codes for CASSPYSGGAYNEQFF.

V usage is TRBV2 and J usage is TRBJ2-7, with 7 bases fitting TRBD1. CDR3 length: 14 amino acids. CDR1 is SNHLY and CDR2 is FYNNEI in the germline V gene. The trim removed 6 bases at V and 7 bases at J, leaving 12 bases unmatched. The CDR3 loop is CASRGPQGKGEQYF. CDR3 in DNA: TGTGCCAGCAGGGGCCCACAGGGGAAGGGAGAGCAGTACTTC.

J is TRBJ2-4 and V is TRBV14; D call uncertain. The CDR3 is made up of 13 amino acids. From germline, CDR1 is SGHDN and CDR2 FVKESK. The ends were cut back, 0 bases at V and 12 bases at J, with 12 bases in the middle. The CDR3 DNA follows: TGTGCCAGCAGCCAAGATCCGAGGCAGCCTCAGTACTTC. Protein product: CASSQDPRQPQYF.

This rearrangement joins TRBV7-2 to TRBJ1-1, with 9 bases that match TRBD1. V lost 5 bases to trimming and J lost 1 base; unmatched junction nucleotides: 11. The CDR3 is 17 residues long. From germline, CDR1 is SGHTA and CDR2 FQGNSA. CDR3 coding DNA: TGTGCCAGCAGCCACGTCCAGGGACAGGGAAGGAACACTGAAGCTTTCTTT. Translation gives CASSHVQGQGRNTEAFF.

V gene TRBV24-1 combines with J gene TRBJ1-2; weak D call: TRBD1 (6 bases). Trimming pared 4 bases from V and 4 bases from J, leaving 12 bases between. The germline V gene has CDR1 KGHDR and CDR2 SFDVKD. This CDR3 has 14 amino acids. The CDR3, as DNA: TGTGCCACCAGTGACCCTACAGGGCCCTATGGCTACACCTTC. This encodes CATSDPTGPYGYTF.

The V gene is TRBV7-8, the J gene TRBJ2-7; 7 bases align to TRBD1. The CDR3 has 14 residues. Germline V gene lookup returns CDR1 SGHVS and CDR2 FQNEAQ. J gave up 5 bases and V 1 base, and 5 bases lay outside the gene matches. Written as DNA, the CDR3 is TGTGCCAGCAGCTTAGTATGGGACAGCCACGAGCAGTACTTC. Translation gives CASSLVWDSHEQYF.

The rearrangement joins TRBV10-3 to TRBJ2-3; 9 bases match TRBD2. The CDR3 sequence is 14 residues long. The trim removed 8 bases at V and 5 bases at J, leaving 8 bases unmatched. CDR1 and CDR2 (germline): ENHRY, SYGVKD. The CDR3 region has the DNA TGTGCCATCGGTAGCGGGAGAGGTCAAGATACGCAGTATTTT. Its translation is CAIGSGRGQDTQYF.

The chain is built from TRBV6-5 and TRBJ2-2; D not resolved. This CDR3 has 12 residues. V was pared by 5 bases and J by 6 bases, with 7 bases between. Germline V gene sequence: CDR1 MNHEY, CDR2 SVGAGI. DNA for the CDR3: TGTGCCAGCAGTCTTAGATCCGGGGAGCTGTTTTTT. Amino acid sequence: CASSLRSGELFF.

The J gene is TRBJ2-1, the V gene TRBV19, with 12 positions matching TRBD2. Trimming at V came to 7 bases and at J to 5 bases, leaving 0 bases not matched to a gene. CDR1 and CDR2 from the germline V gene are LNHDA and SQIVND (reference sequence). The CDR3 spans 13 residues. CDR3 in DNA: TGTGCCAGTACTAGCGGGAGGGACAATGAGCAGTTCTTC. This encodes CASTSGRDNEQFF.

V is TRBV12-3 or TRBV12-4 and J is TRBJ2-4; D is perhaps TRBD2 (5 bases). The length of the CDR3 is 13 residues. Trimming removed 5 bases at V and 7 bases at J, with 12 bases between. CDR3 residues: CASSPGGGNIQYF. DNA for the CDR3: TGTGCCAGCAGTCCAGGAGGTGGTAACATTCAGTACTTC.

The chain links TRBV5-1 to TRBJ1-2, with 7 bases aligning to TRBD1. V shed 3 bases and J 4 bases; nucleotides not matched to a gene: 12. Germline-derived CDR1 and CDR2 are SGHRS and YFSETQ. There are 16 residues in the CDR3. CDR3 region: CASSSGTVLVPYGYTF. The CDR3 DNA is TGCGCCAGCAGCTCCGGGACAGTTTTAGTCCCCTATGGCTACACCTTC.

The chain carries TRBV4-3 and TRBJ2-5; TRBD1 agrees at 7 bases. The germline V gene has CDR1 LGHNA and CDR2 YSLEER. The ends lost 3 bases at V and 4 bases at J; junction bases unmatched: 8. CDR3 length: 15 residues. The CDR3 sequence is CASSQGRQGAETQYF. CDR3 coding DNA: TGCGCCAGCAGCCAGGGCAGACAGGGCGCAGAGACCCAGTACTTC.

This clone was found a few times. V usage is TRBV5-4 and J usage is TRBJ2-5; TRBD2 aligns across 9 bases. This CDR3 has 16 residues. Germline V lookup: CDR1 SGHNT, CDR2 YYREEE (reference sequence). V trimming: 4 bases; J trimming: 2 bases; junction bases outside the gene matches: 9. CDR3 sequence: CASSPRGAGGQETQYF. The CDR3 bases are TGTGCCAGCAGCCCCCGGGGGGCGGGGGGGCAAGAGACCCAGTACTTC.

The chain has TRBV4-1 and TRBJ1-2; D is unclear. The length of the CDR3 is 15 residues. V lost 2 bases and J lost 4, with 14 bases in between. The germline CDR1 and CDR2 sequences are MGHRA and YSYEKL. The CDR3: CASSQNLRDSYGYTF. CDR3 sequence (DNA): TGCGCCAGCAGCCAAAATCTGCGGGATAGCTATGGCTACACCTTC.

This clone showed up just a few times. V gene TRBV6-5 combines with J gene TRBJ2-1; no clear D. Germline CDR1 is MNHEY and CDR2 is SVGAGI. The CDR3 has 12 amino acids. Trimming stripped 4 bases from V and 8 bases from J, with 9 bases between. CDR3 nucleotide sequence: TGTGCCAGCAGTTCGTCCGTTGATGAGCAGTTCTTC. Protein product: CASSSSVDEQFF.

The genes are TRBV11-3 and TRBJ2-7; no reliable D call. The CDR3 runs to 14 residues. Germline V gives CDR1 SGHNT, CDR2 YENEEA. V was clipped by 5 bases and J by 5 bases, with 16 bases between them. The CDR3 nucleotides read TGTGCCAGCAGCCCCACCCCTGGCAGTAACGAGCAGTACTTC. It codes for CASSPTPGSNEQYF. The variable domain in full, with the rest retrieved from reference TRBV11-3 and TRBJ2-7, is EAGVVQSPRYKIIEKKQPVAFWCNPISGHNTLYWYLQNLGQGPELLIRYENEEAVDDSQLPKDRFSAERLKGVDSTLKIQPAELGDSAVYLCASSPTPGSNEQYFGPGTRLTVT.

This clone appeared a single time. The rearrangement links TRBV2 to TRBJ1-5; D gene ambiguous. Trimming removed 4 bases from V and 7 bases from J, with 14 bases in between. The V gene's germline CDR1 is SNHLY and CDR2 FYNNEI. The CDR3 is 14 amino acids. CDR3 nucleotides: TGTGCCAGCAGTGGCTCGTCCCATCGGCAGCCCCAGCATTTT. Amino acids: CASSGSSHRQPQHF.

The J gene is TRBJ1-4, the V gene TRBV5-1; perhaps TRBD1 as D (5 bases). Germline V gene data show CDR1 as SGHRS and CDR2 as YFSETQ. The CDR3 has 16 residues. Trimming cost V 4 bases and J 5 bases, with 18 bases left between them. The chain's CDR3 is CASSPFDSGPNEKLFF. As DNA, the CDR3 is TGCGCCAGCAGCCCTTTCGACAGTGGACCAAATGAAAAACTGTTTTTT.

The rearrangement links TRBV18 to TRBJ1-1; D is uncertain. Germline CDR1 KGHSH, CDR2 LQKENI. V lost 6 bases, J lost 4 bases, and 9 bases lay in between. The CDR3 has 12 residues. In nucleotides, the CDR3 is TGTGCCAGCTCGCAGGTCAGCACTGAAGCTTTCTTT. Its protein is CASSQVSTEAFF.

The V gene is TRBV3-1 (or the pseudogene TRBV3-2), the J gene TRBJ2-3, with 12 nucleotides matching TRBD2. Germline lookup yields CDR1 LGHDT and CDR2 YNNKEL (reference sequence). V gave up 1 base and J gave up 1 base; unmatched junction bases: 3. CDR3 length: 17 residues. This CDR3 reads CASSQGSSGRGTDTQYF. The CDR3 DNA reads as TGTGCCAGCAGCCAAGGGTCTAGCGGGAGGGGCACAGATACGCAGTATTTT.

The chain couples TRBV11-2 to TRBJ2-5; D possibly corresponds to TRBD2 (6 bases). Trimming cost V 5 bases and J 0 bases, with 7 bases left between them. The CDR3 runs 13 residues. From germline, CDR1 is SGHAT and CDR2 FQNNGV. CDR3 nucleotide sequence: TGTGCCAGCAGCGGCGGGAACCAAGAGACCCAGTACTTC. Amino acids: CASSGGNQETQYF.

The chain recombines TRBV5-1 with TRBJ1-1; D unresolved. V was trimmed by 4 bases and J by 3 bases, leaving 16 bases between them. Germline V gives CDR1 SGHRS, CDR2 YFSETQ. The CDR3 covers 15 residues. This chain's CDR3 is CASSQGWVEDTEAFF. The CDR3 DNA reads as TGCGCCAGCAGCCAAGGATGGGTTGAGGACACTGAAGCTTTCTTT.

J is TRBJ1-2 and V is TRBV10-3, with D possibly being TRBD1 (6 bases). Trimming left V 0 bases short and J 6 bases short, with 14 bases between. The CDR3 runs to 15 residues. Germline loops: CDR1 ENHRY, CDR2 SYGVKD. The CDR3 DNA is TGTGCCATCAGTGAGTCGACAGGCGCACAGAATGGCTACACCTTC. It specifies CAISESTGAQNGYTF.

The chain combines TRBV9 with TRBJ2-2; TRBD2 is a possible D gene (6 bases). The CDR3 has 14 residues. Germline V gene lookup returns CDR1 SGDLS and CDR2 YYNGEE. The V end was cut by 5 bases, the J end by 0 bases, with 8 bases between. This CDR3 reads CASSWDSNTGELFF. The CDR3 DNA reads TGTGCCAGCAGTTGGGACTCGAACACCGGGGAGCTGTTTTTT.

This chain uses TRBV5-1 with TRBJ1-4, with TRBD1 as a possible D gene (6 bases). V was clipped by 3 bases and J by 0 bases, with 15 bases between them. This CDR3 comprises 17 residues. Germline V gene data show CDR1 as SGHRS and CDR2 as YFSETQ. CDR3 region: CASSSGGQSATNEKLFF. The CDR3 nucleotides are TGCGCCAGCAGCTCGGGGGGGCAGAGTGCAACTAATGAAAAACTGTTTTTT.